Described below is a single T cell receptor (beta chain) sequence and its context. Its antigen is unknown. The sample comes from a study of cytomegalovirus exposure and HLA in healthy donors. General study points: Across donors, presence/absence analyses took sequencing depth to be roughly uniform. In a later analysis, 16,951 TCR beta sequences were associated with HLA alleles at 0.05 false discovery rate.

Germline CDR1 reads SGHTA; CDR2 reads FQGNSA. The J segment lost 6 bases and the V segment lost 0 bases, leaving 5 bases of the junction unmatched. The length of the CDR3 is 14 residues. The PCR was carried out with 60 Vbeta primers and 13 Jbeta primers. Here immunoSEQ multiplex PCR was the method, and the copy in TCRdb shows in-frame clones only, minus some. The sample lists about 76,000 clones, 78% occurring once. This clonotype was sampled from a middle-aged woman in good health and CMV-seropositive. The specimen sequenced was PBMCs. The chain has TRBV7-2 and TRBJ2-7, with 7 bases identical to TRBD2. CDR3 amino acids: CASSLAGGAGEQYF. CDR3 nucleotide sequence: TGTGCCAGCAGCTTAGCGGGAGGGGCCGGCGAGCAGTACTTC.